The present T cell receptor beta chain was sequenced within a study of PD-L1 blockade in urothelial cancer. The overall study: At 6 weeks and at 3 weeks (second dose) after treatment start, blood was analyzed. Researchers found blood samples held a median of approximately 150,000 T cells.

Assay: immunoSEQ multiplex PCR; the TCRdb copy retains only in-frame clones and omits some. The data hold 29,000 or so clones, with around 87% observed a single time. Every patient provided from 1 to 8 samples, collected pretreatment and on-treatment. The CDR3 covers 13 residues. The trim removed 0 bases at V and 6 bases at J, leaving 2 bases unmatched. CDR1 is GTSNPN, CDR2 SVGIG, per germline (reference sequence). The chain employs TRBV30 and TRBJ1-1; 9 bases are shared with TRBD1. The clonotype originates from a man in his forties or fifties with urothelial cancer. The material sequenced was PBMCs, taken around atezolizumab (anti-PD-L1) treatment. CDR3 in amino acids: CAWSVQGAAEAFF. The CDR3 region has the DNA TGTGCCTGGAGTGTACAGGGGGCGGCTGAAGCTTTCTTT.